Presented here are 19 T cell receptor beta chains from one specimen sequenced in a study of blood T cell repertoires in COVID-19. The table came from immunoSEQ multiplex PCR; TCRdb's copy has only in-frame clones and leaves some out. The data show 360,000 or so clones, about nine tenths seen once. The material sequenced was PBMCs or T cells enriched from blood (not recorded which). These receptors were obtained from a woman aged 25-40 years who had been exposed to COVID-19.

This rearrangement joins TRBV3-1 (or the pseudogene TRBV3-2) to TRBJ1-4; D is uncertain. V was pared by 3 bases and J by 5 bases, with 10 bases between. This CDR3 is 14 amino acids long. The germline V gene encodes CDR1 LGHDT and CDR2 YNNKEL (reference sequence). The CDR3 region is CASSHRVVNEKLFF. The DNA for the CDR3 is TGTGCCAGCAGCCACCGGGTCGTCAATGAAAAACTGTTTTTT.

This clone was recorded once. The J gene is TRBJ2-3, the V gene TRBV29-1; tentatively, D is TRBD2 (6 bases). V lost 4 bases and J lost 6, with 14 bases in between. CDR3 length equals 13 residues. Germline-derived CDR1 and CDR2 are SQVTM and ANQGSEA. The CDR3 nucleotides are TGCAGCGTTGTGGACGGGAGCTCCGATACGCAGTATTTT. As protein: CSVVDGSSDTQYF.

The rearrangement links TRBV28 to TRBJ1-5, with D possibly being TRBD1 (5 bases). The CDR3 sequence is 14 residues long. V was clipped by 4 bases and J by 4 bases, with 11 bases between them. Per the germline V gene, CDR1 is MDHEN and CDR2 is SYDVKM. The CDR3 nucleotides read TGTGCCAGCAGTTGGGGGAGGTATAATCAGCCCCAGCATTTT. As protein: CASSWGRYNQPQHF.

The gene calls are TRBV30 and TRBJ2-2; D is uncertain. The CDR3 runs to 12 residues. The V gene lost 7 bases and the J gene lost 0 bases, with 6 bases spanning the gap. Germline-derived CDR1 and CDR2 are GTSNPN and SVGIG (reference sequence). The CDR3 nucleotides read TGTGCCTCTAGGACGAACACCGGGGAGCTGTTTTTT. It specifies CASRTNTGELFF.

Worth noting for this clone: A read error may account for a junction end that differs from germline. The chain is built from TRBV3-1 (or the pseudogene TRBV3-2) and TRBJ1-1; 9 nucleotides line up with TRBD1. The germline V gene has CDR1 LGHDT and CDR2 YNNKEL (reference sequence). The CDR3 is 12 amino acids. Written as DNA, the CDR3 is TGTGCCAGCAGCGAACCGGGACAGGGTAAAGTCTTT. Translated: CASSEPGQGKVF.

V usage is TRBV10-3 and J usage is TRBJ1-2; 7 bases line up with TRBD1. This CDR3 spans 14 amino acids. Trimming removed 6 bases from V and 0 bases from J; junction bases left unmatched: 4. Germline V CDR1 and CDR2: ENHRY, SYGVKD. The CDR3 nucleotides are TGTGCCATCAGGGCAGGGGGATCTAACTATGGCTACACCTTC. Its translation: CAIRAGGSNYGYTF.

CDR3 in amino acids: CASSPPNGQANYGYTF. The CDR3 DNA follows: TGCGCCAGCAGCCCGCCGAACGGACAGGCTAACTATGGCTACACCTTC. The chain combines TRBV5-1 with TRBJ1-2; 7 bases are shared with TRBD1. CDR3 length: 16 residues. V shed 4 bases, J shed 0 bases, and the junction held 9 bases outside the gene matches. The V gene's germline CDR1 is SGHRS and CDR2 YFSETQ.

The chain joins TRBV19 to TRBJ1-4, with TRBD1 matching over 7 bases. Germline CDR1 is LNHDA and CDR2 is SQIVND (reference sequence). The CDR3 covers 16 residues. The V and J ends lost 0 bases and 7 bases, in that order; junction bases with no gene match: 8. CDR3 nucleotide sequence: TGTGCCAGTAGTATAGATCGGGAAGGGGGCCGTGAAAAACTGTTTTTT. Its translation: CASSIDREGGREKLFF.

The chain combines TRBV27 with TRBJ2-7; 7 bases line up with TRBD1. The V gene end was trimmed by 7 bases and the J gene end by 0 bases; junction bases not matched to a gene: 9. The germline V gene encodes CDR1 MNHEY and CDR2 SMNVEV (reference sequence). The CDR3 totals 15 residues. The CDR3 DNA sequence: TGTGCCAGCACCCGAGAGGCAGGGGGCTCCTACGAGCAGTACTTC. It codes for CASTREAGGSYEQYF.

In this sample, this clone turned up a few times. The genes are TRBV14 and TRBJ2-2, with 9 bases that match TRBD2. Unmatched junction bases numbered 16, after V lost 5 bases and J lost 15 bases. Germline CDR1 and CDR2: SGHDN and FVKESK. The CDR3 covers 15 residues. Here the CDR3 reads CASSNEGSGRTEVFF. Written as DNA, the CDR3 is TGTGCCAGCAGCAACGAAGGGAGCGGGAGGACCGAGGTGTTTTTT.

This clone was observed a few times. The chain recombines TRBV7-9 with TRBJ1-1; TRBD1 agrees at 7 bases. The CDR3 runs 16 residues. V shed 5 bases and J 1 base; nucleotides not matched to a gene: 10. Per germline, CDR1 SEHNR and CDR2 FQNEAQ (reference sequence). This CDR3 reads CASSPYQDRQNTEAFF. For the CDR3, the DNA is TGTGCCAGCAGCCCTTACCAGGACAGGCAGAACACTGAAGCTTTCTTT.

The chain uses TRBV12-3 or TRBV12-4 and TRBJ1-3, with a possible D match to TRBD1 (6 bases). This CDR3 spans 13 amino acids. Trimming removed 5 bases from V and 6 bases from J, with 11 bases in between. CDR3: CASSIGQLNTIYF. DNA for the CDR3: TGTGCCAGCAGTATCGGACAGCTAAACACCATATATTTT.

There are many counts of this clone. This chain connects TRBV19 to TRBJ1-4; TRBD1 agrees at 7 bases. The V and J ends lost 3 bases and 0 bases, in that order; junction bases with no gene match: 10. Germline lookup yields CDR1 LNHDA and CDR2 SQIVND (reference sequence). There are 18 residues in the CDR3. The CDR3 spells CASSIGRDSTSTNEKLFF. In DNA, the CDR3 is TGTGCCAGTAGTATTGGTCGGGACAGTACCTCAACTAATGAAAAACTGTTTTTT.

The genes are TRBV29-1 and TRBJ2-1, with TRBD2 as a possible D gene (6 bases). The CDR3 runs to 15 residues. V dropped 8 bases and J dropped 0 bases, with 17 bases sitting between them. The germline V gene has CDR1 SQVTM and CDR2 ANQGSEA. The CDR3 DNA sequence: TGCAGCACCGAGGAGGGGTCGTCCTCCTACAATGAGCAGTTCTTC. Translated, it gives CSTEEGSSSYNEQFF.

This chain uses TRBV14 with TRBJ2-7, with TRBD1 identical over 9 bases. This CDR3 is built from 15 residues. The V gene's germline CDR1 is SGHDN and CDR2 FVKESK. V shed 4 bases, J shed 4 bases, and the junction held 8 bases outside the gene matches. This CDR3 reads CASSRAGTGNYEQYF. The CDR3 DNA reads as TGTGCCAGCAGCCGAGCCGGGACAGGGAATTACGAGCAGTACTTC.

V gene TRBV5-1 combines with J gene TRBJ2-3, with a possible D match to TRBD2 (7 bases). The CDR3 consists of 16 residues. Germline assignment: CDR1 SGHRS and CDR2 YFSETQ. V lost 4 bases and J lost 2, with 17 bases in between. The CDR3 nucleotides read TGCGCCAGCAGCCCCGAGGGGGGAGGGACCACAGATACGCAGTATTTT. Protein sequence: CASSPEGGGTTDTQYF.

The chain joins TRBV4-1 to TRBJ1-2, with 7 bases that match TRBD1. V trimming: 8 bases; J trimming: 2 bases; junction bases outside the gene matches: 5. CDR3 length equals 13 residues. CDR1 is MGHRA, CDR2 YSYEKL, per germline. This CDR3 is CASRDRKNYGYTF. The CDR3 nucleotides are TGCGCCAGCCGGGACAGAAAAAACTATGGCTACACCTTC.

This clone occurred once. V and J are TRBV9 and TRBJ2-1, with 10 bases aligning to TRBD2. Germline V CDR1 and CDR2: SGDLS, YYNGEE. This CDR3 spans 16 amino acids. V shed 4 bases, J shed 3 bases, and the junction held 7 bases outside the gene matches. CDR3 region: CASSPGAGGVYNEQFF. Here the CDR3 DNA reads TGTGCCAGCAGCCCAGGAGCGGGAGGGGTCTACAATGAGCAGTTCTTC.

The chain couples TRBV9 to TRBJ2-5, with D tentatively TRBD2 (5 bases). CDR1 and CDR2 from the germline V gene are SGDLS and YYNGEE. V lost 6 bases and J lost 4, with 10 bases in between. The CDR3 sequence is 12 residues long. The CDR3: CASKGEGETQYF. CDR3 DNA sequence: TGTGCCAGCAAAGGAGAGGGAGAGACCCAGTACTTC.